This TCR beta chain was observed in a study of blood T cell repertoires in COVID-19. Repertoires were generated with immunoSEQ multiplex PCR, while TCRdb's copy carries only in-frame clones and drops some. Altogether 450,000 to 600,000 clones are present, approximately 90% being singletons, with the ten largest covering roughly 0.72%. V was pared by 11 bases and J by 7 bases, with 14 bases of the junction left unmatched. Germline V CDR1 and CDR2: ENHRY, SYGVKD. This CDR3 has 15 residues. This clone was detected only once. The chain employs TRBV10-3 and TRBJ2-1, with 10 bases aligning to TRBD1. The receptor was isolated from a woman under 30 who had recovered from COVID-19. The specimen was PBMCs or T cells enriched from blood (not recorded which). This CDR3 is CAPSGTGATGNEQFF. Written as DNA, the CDR3 is TGTGCCCCAAGTGGGACAGGGGCAACCGGGAATGAGCAGTTCTTC.